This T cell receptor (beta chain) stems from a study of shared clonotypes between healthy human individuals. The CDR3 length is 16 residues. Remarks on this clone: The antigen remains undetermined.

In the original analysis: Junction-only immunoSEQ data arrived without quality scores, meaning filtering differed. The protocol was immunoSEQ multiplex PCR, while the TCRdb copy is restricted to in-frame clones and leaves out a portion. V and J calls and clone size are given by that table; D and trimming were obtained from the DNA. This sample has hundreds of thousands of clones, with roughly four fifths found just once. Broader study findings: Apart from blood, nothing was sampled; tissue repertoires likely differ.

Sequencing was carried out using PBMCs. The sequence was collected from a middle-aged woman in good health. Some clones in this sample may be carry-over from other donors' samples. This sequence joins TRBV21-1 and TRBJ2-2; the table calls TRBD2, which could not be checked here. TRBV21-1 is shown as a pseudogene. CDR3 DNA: TGTGCCAGCTACCCCCGGGGGGGCGGGAACACCGGGGAGCTGTTTTTT. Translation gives CASYPRGGGNTGELFF.